This T cell receptor beta chain was captured in a study of regulatory T cells in long-lasting Graves disease (dated by TCRdb to about 2021). With regard to the full study: Newly diagnosed Graves' disease patients had taken antithyroid drugs for less than 3 months. Peripheral blood TCR sequencing and RNA sequencing compared persistent Graves' disease patients with newly diagnosed Graves' disease patients. The study was conducted in China and was registered as a clinical trial. A total of around 35 samples underwent TCR sequencing: about 13 from persistent and about 20 from newly diagnosed Graves' disease patients. General study outcomes and caveats: Persistent disease showed preferential use of TRBV28, TRBJ1-2 and TRBJ2-5, whereas newly diagnosed disease favored TRBV20-1 and TRBJ2-1. Only the TCR beta chain was sequenced and analyzed. A larger number of public clonotypes was shared among persistent patients (around 2,500) than among newly diagnosed patients (over 850). The authors acknowledged the small sample size as a limitation that may reduce accuracy. Lower TCR Shannon entropy and fewer highly expanded clones were observed in persistent Graves' disease patients than in newly diagnosed patients, which suggested clonal expansion. Because the primary lesion, thyroid tissue, could not be accessed, the study looked at peripheral blood alone.

The CDR3 runs 17 amino acids, cysteine and phenylalanine included. Just the 51-base CDR3 DNA is kept, in frame starting at base 1. Trimming at the junction amounts to 0 bases on V and 2 bases on J, and the germline ends lie 16 bases apart. From the germline V gene (reference sequence), CDR1 is DFQATT and CDR2 is SNEGSKA. Points on this clonotype: Its binding antigen is unknown. Per-base qualities were not stored, and no clone one base away is much larger.

The time point label, read with the paper, signifies: newly diagnosed GD, antithyroid drugs for less than 3 months. For both TCR sequencing and RNA sequencing, RNA was extracted from PBMCs in TRIzol. The diagnosis of Graves' disease followed American Thyroid Association guidelines. Recruitment of patients was carried out at an endocrinology department in Xi'an, China. From each patient, around 9.3 milliliters of peripheral blood was collected into an EDTA anticoagulant tube. PBMCs were isolated by Ficoll Paque Plus density gradient separation without further T cell sorting. An Agilent 2100 Bioanalyzer and agarose gel were used to check RNA quality, and a NanoDrop 2000 was used to measure RNA concentration. Library creation used multiplex PCR. The data were produced on an Illumina HiSeq 4000. TCR beta libraries were built with iRepertoire HTBI primers and Arm-PCR amplification of CDR3 regions. Before sequencing, the PCR products went through gel purification. From the authors' description of their analysis: A total of fewer than 70 TRBV and under 15 TRBJ segments were identified across samples and were used for gene usage analysis of CDR3 amino acid clonotypes. COPE and FqMerger were used to merge the filtered high-quality paired reads into contigs. Contigs were aligned with BLAST to IMGT TRBV, TRBD and TRBJ reference genes, and CDR3 was defined per IMGT. Any clonotype with a frequency above 0.1% was classified as a highly expanded clone. Repertoire diversity was measured by Shannon entropy, and V-J evenness by the Gini coefficient. A clonotype found in more than one individual was treated as public. Clones were called with MiXCR by TCRdb after fastp trimmed the public reads at Q25, and only in-frame beta chains were retained. Every distinct CDR3 protein forms one entry, paired with its most common genes and DNA. These V and J calls derive from TCRdb rather than the authors' analysis. Present in this sample are hundreds of thousands of distinct CDR3 sequences, around 15% of which were seen just once. Of the sample, around 19% falls within the top ten clones.

This sample also belongs to another study, concerning T cells in Graves' hyperthyroidism and ophthalmopathy. The second study, in turn, reports: A patient counted as having stable Graves' hyperthyroidism if no progression to ophthalmopathy occurred over 18 months of follow-up. Hyperthyroidism patients were aged 18 to 65 years and newly diagnosed, with disease duration of less than 2 months. The study excluded patients with uncontrolled infections, other autoimmune diseases, pregnancy or lactation. Clinical symptoms, serum thyroxine and TRAb, thyroid ultrasound, and orbital computed tomography formed the basis for the diagnoses. For the first round of RT-PCR on the TCR CDR3, the HTBI primer set was used together with the Qiagen OneStep RT-PCR kit. Most expanded thyroid clonotypes (frequency above 0.001) were also detected in blood, a finding suggesting that blood repertoires may reflect thyroid immune responses. A model built on a 13 V-J signature distinguished ophthalmopathy from stable hyperthyroidism, reaching over 85% sensitivity and about 81% specificity in cross-validation and 80%/75% in testing. In validation, the model predicted progression to ophthalmopathy a median of 6.5 months before onset, with about 71% sensitivity and roughly 72% specificity. A discovery cohort of approximately 100 patients, approximately 44 with Graves' ophthalmopathy and 57 with stable Graves' hyperthyroidism, was used to find distinguishing TCR V-J signatures. Prospective prediction of ophthalmopathy was tested in an independent validation cohort of approximately 18 hyperthyroidism patients and 15 to 17 patients who later progressed to ophthalmopathy. For training and testing, the 110 or so patients in the discovery cohort were randomly divided in a 7:3 ratio. Thyroid tissue and blood T-cell repertoires from six Graves' hyperthyroidism patients were also compared in the study. After sampling, hyperthyroidism patients received methimazole starting at 30 mg daily, and ophthalmopathy patients received high-dose intravenous methylprednisolone. The libraries were constructed in a second round of multiplex PCR and then size-selected and purified. Paired-end sequencing of the libraries was performed with 100 bp reads on an Illumina HiSeq2000. Raw data were processed with SOAPnuke, discarding reads with adapters, uncalled bases, mean Phred below 15, or no exact constant-primer or identifier match. COPE v1.2.5 was used to merge the high-quality paired reads, and each unique nucleotide sequence was defined as a clonotype. MiTCR v1.1 was used to align clonotypes to the IMGT TRBV, TRBD and TRBJ reference segments. The analysis included only V-J combinations with a frequency above 0.0001, which together covered 99% to 99.2% of the repertoires. The TCS score was defined as F50 (clonal expansion) divided by E x V (chaos), with BLOSUM62-based TCRdist calculated between CDR3 peptides within each V-J. Welch's t-statistics and random forest reduced roughly 530 V-J features to roughly 13, which were used in a naive Bayes classifier (R e1071). No statistical method was used to set the sample size in advance, and investigators knew the group allocation. TCR Vbeta CDR3 sequencing of roughly 140 peripheral blood samples (over 40 ophthalmopathy, 75 to 80 hyperthyroidism and around 17 progressor patients) is reported in the paper.

The clonotype originates from a woman aged 25 to 39 with Graves disease. Donor details come from another sample of the same person, matched by shared clones. The sample consisted of peripheral blood mononuclear cells (PBMCs), taken at new diagnosis, from a patient treated with antithyroid drugs. The chain links TRBV20-1 with TRBJ2-2; too little of a D gene remains to name it. The nucleotide sequence reads TGCAGTGCTAGAGATAGGTCGGAGACACTTAACACCGGGGAGCTGTTTTTT. It translates to CSARDRSETLNTGELFF.